One sample yielded the 5 T cell receptor beta chains listed below, sequenced in a study of liver allograft versus peripheral blood T cells. Study information: Within transplanted livers, the T cell receptor repertoires were examined and compared against the repertoires present in the peripheral blood of liver transplant recipients.

TCRdb used MiXCR to reprocess the reads, holding one entry per CDR3 protein. The sample shows about 5,200 distinct CDR3 sequences, under 20% of them seen only once. The source of these receptors is a human patient who had a liver transplant. The graft donor may have given rise to some T cells.

This clonotype showed up many times. The chain couples TRBV6-1 to TRBJ1-6, with 8 bases lining up with TRBD1. The V gene's germline CDR1 is MNHNS and CDR2 SASEGT. This CDR3 is built from 15 residues. The V segment lost 4 bases and the J segment 10 bases; nucleotides outside the gene matches: 9. The CDR3 loop is CASSAPTGEASPLHF. The CDR3 coding sequence is TGTGCCAGCAGTGCCCCGACAGGGGAGGCATCACCCCTCCACTTT.

This chain uses TRBV19 with TRBJ1-2; no clear D gene. V lost 3 bases, J lost 6 bases, and 8 bases lay in between. CDR3 length: 12 amino acids. Germline CDR1 LNHDA, CDR2 SQIVND (reference sequence). CDR3 coding DNA: TGTGCCAGTAGTATTGGTATGCATGGCTACACCTTC. This gives the protein CASSIGMHGYTF.

The J gene is TRBJ2-3, the V gene TRBV10-3; no firm D call. Germline CDR1 and CDR2: ENHRY and SYGVKD. The CDR3 is made up of 16 amino acids. V was pared by 2 bases and J by 4 bases, with 16 bases between. The CDR3 sequence is CAISEGVGRLADTQYF. The CDR3 DNA follows: TGTGCCATCAGTGAGGGGGTAGGACGTCTCGCAGATACGCAGTATTTT.

In its sample, this clonotype was seen many times. The V gene is TRBV6-2 or TRBV6-3, the J gene TRBJ2-1; 9 nucleotides match TRBD2. The V gene's germline CDR1 is MNHEY and CDR2 SVGEGT. The CDR3 length is 21 residues. V lost 3 bases, J lost 4 bases, and 22 bases stayed unmatched. The CDR3 protein is CASSYSFPGDARLAVYNEQFF. The CDR3 nucleotides read TGTGCCAGCAGTTATTCCTTTCCGGGGGATGCGCGACTAGCGGTATACAATGAGCAGTTCTTC.

This clonotype is labeled as medium-sized. This chain connects TRBV29-1 to TRBJ2-5, with 7 bases matching TRBD2. V was clipped by 8 bases and J by 2 bases; unmatched bases: 8. Germline V gene data show CDR1 as SQVTM and CDR2 as ANQGSEA. This CDR3 comprises 13 residues. The CDR3 region is CSFGVGGQETQYF. Written as DNA, the CDR3 is TGCAGCTTTGGGGTGGGGGGGCAAGAGACCCAGTACTTC. Drawing the rest from reference TRBV29-1 and TRBJ2-5, the complete variable domain is SAVISQKPSRDICQRGTSLTIQCQVDSQVTMMFWYRQQPGQSLTLIATANQGSEATYESGFVIDKFPISRPNLTFSTLTVSNMSPEDSSIYLCSFGVGGQETQYFGPGTRLLVL.